This T cell receptor (beta chain) came from a study of beta chain features in type 1 diabetes. Each of the CD4+ naive, central memory, regulatory and stem cell-like memory populations was sorted via CD45RO/CCR7/CD25/CD127/CD95/CD27. The investigators reverse transcribed all of the isolated RNA, so they sequenced expressed TCRB transcripts. Here immunoSEQ multiplex PCR was the method, and the copy in TCRdb shows in-frame clones only, minus some. This sample has 350,000 to 400,000 clones, with around an eighth found just once. General study points: Researchers report that Type 1 diabetes patients had moderately but significantly shorter TCRB CDR3s across all four CD4+ subsets. In the patient group, naive, central memory and Treg TCRB repertoires seemed more alike than in the healthy donor group.

This clone was counted only a few times. Its antigen is not identified. The CDR3 totals 14 residues. Trimming cost V 0 bases and J 6 bases; bases outside gene matches: 4. Germline CDR1 is MNHNY and CDR2 is SVGAGI (reference sequence). The TCR comes from a woman under 30 with type 1 diabetes. The chain recombines TRBV6-6 with TRBJ2-5; the match to TRBD2 covers 7 bases. The sequenced sample was naive CD4+ T cells from blood. The DNA of the CDR3 is TGTGCCAGCAGTTACTCTGGGGGGGAGAAGACCCAGTACTTC. It specifies CASSYSGGEKTQYF.